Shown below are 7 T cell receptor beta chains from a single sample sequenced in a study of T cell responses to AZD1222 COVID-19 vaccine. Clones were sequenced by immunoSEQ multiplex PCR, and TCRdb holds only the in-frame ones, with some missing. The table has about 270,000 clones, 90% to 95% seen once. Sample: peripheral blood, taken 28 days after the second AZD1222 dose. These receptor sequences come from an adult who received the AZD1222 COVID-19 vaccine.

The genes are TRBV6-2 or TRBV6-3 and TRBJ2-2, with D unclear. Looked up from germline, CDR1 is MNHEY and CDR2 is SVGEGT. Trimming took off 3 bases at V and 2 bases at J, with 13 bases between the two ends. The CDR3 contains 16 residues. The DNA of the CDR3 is TGTGCCAGCAGTTATGTTGACGGCACTAACACCGGGGAGCTGTTTTTT. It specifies CASSYVDGTNTGELFF.

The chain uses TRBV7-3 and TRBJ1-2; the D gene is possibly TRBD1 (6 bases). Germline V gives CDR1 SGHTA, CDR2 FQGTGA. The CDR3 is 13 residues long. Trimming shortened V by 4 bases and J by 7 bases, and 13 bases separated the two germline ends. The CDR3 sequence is CASSSTGRGGYTF. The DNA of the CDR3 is TGTGCCAGCAGCTCAACAGGGAGGGGTGGCTACACCTTC.

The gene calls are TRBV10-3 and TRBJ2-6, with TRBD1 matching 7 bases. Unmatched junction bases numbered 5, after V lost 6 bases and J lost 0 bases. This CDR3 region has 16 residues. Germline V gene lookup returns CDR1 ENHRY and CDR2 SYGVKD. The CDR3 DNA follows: TGTGCCATCAGGGGGGACAGCAGCTCTGGGGCCAACGTCCTGACTTTC. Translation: CAIRGDSSSGANVLTF.

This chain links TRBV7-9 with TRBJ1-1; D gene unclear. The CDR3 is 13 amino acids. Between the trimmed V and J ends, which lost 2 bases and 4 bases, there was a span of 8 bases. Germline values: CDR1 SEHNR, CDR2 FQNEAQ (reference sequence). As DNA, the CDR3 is TGTGCCAGCAGCTTATCGGGCACCACTGAAGCTTTCTTT. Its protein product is CASSLSGTTEAFF.

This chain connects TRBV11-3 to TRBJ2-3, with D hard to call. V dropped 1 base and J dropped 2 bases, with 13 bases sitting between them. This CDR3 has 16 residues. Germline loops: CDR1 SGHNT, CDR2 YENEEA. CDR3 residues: CASSLGVRADTDTQYF. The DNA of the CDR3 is TGTGCCAGCAGCTTAGGGGTCCGGGCCGACACAGATACGCAGTATTTT. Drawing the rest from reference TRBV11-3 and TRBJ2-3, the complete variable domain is EAGVVQSPRYKIIEKKQPVAFWCNPISGHNTLYWYLQNLGQGPELLIRYENEEAVDDSQLPKDRFSAERLKGVDSTLKIQPAELGDSAVYLCASSLGVRADTDTQYFGPGTRLTVL.

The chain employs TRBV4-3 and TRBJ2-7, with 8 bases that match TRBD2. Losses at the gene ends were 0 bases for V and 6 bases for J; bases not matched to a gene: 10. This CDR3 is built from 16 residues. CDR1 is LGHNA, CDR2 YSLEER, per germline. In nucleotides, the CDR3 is TGCGCCAGCAGCCAAGATGGCCACAGCGGGAGTGGCGAGCAGTACTTC. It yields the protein CASSQDGHSGSGEQYF.

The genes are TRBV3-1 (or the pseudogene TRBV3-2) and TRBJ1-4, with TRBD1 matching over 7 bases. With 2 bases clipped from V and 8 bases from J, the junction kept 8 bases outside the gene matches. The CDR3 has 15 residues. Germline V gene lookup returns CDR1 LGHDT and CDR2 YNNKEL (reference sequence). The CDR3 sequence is CASSQWSGGQEKLFF. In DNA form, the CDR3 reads TGTGCCAGCAGCCAATGGAGCGGGGGACAGGAAAAACTGTTTTTT.